The 24 T cell receptor beta chains in this list originate from one sample, sequenced in a study of CD8 T cells in ankylosing spondylitis. Findings and caveats of the study: A motif in TCR beta, a set of eight or nine highly homologous variants, appeared characteristic of ankylosing spondylitis blood.

TCRdb called the 5' RACE reads again in MiXCR, with one record for every CDR3 protein. The sample records around 770,000 distinct CDR3 sequences, about 10% being singletons. Their antigen targets remain unknown. Sequencing input: blood, either unsorted or a sorted T cell fraction (not recorded which). Receptor source: a male donor with ankylosing spondylitis.

The genes are TRBV29-1 and TRBJ2-1; TRBD1 agrees at 11 bases. The trim removed 7 bases at V and 9 bases at J, leaving 11 bases unmatched. CDR1 is SQVTM, CDR2 ANQGSEA, per germline. CDR3 size: 14 residues. Written as DNA, the CDR3 is TGCAGCGGGGTCCGGGGACAGGGGGGCGGTGAGCAGTTCTTC. Translated, it gives CSGVRGQGGGEQFF.

The chain combines TRBV20-1 with TRBJ2-3, with a tentative D call TRBD1 (5 bases). Trimming took off 6 bases at V and 2 bases at J, with 12 bases between the two ends. The CDR3 contains 13 residues. Germline lookup yields CDR1 DFQATT and CDR2 SNEGSKA (reference sequence). The CDR3 bases are TGCAGTGCCCCTAGACAGTCCACAGATACGCAGTATTTT. This encodes CSAPRQSTDTQYF.

This clonotype was recorded at least ten times. The rearrangement links TRBV7-2 to TRBJ2-7, with D perhaps matching TRBD1 or TRBD2 (5 bases each). The CDR3 has 13 amino acids. V lost 4 bases and J lost 4, with 11 bases in between. CDR1 and CDR2 (germline): SGHTA, FQGNSA. CDR3 sequence reads: CASSYRDGYEQYF. CDR3 bases: TGTGCCAGCAGCTACCGGGACGGGTACGAGCAGTACTTC. The full variable domain, in which reference TRBV7-2 and TRBJ2-7 provide the parts outside the CDR3, is GAGVSQSPSNKVTEKGKDVELRCDPISGHTALYWYRQSLGQGLEFLIYFQGNSAPDKSGLPSDRFSAERTGGSVSTLTIQRTQQEDSAVYLCASSYRDGYEQYFGPGTRLTVT.

This clonotype has just a few counts. The CDR3 sequence is CASSQLPGTSGYEQYF. CDR3 sequence (DNA): TGCGCCAGCAGCCAACTACCGGGGACTAGCGGCTACGAGCAGTACTTC. The genes are TRBV4-3 and TRBJ2-7; 11 bases line up with TRBD2. This CDR3 has 16 residues. V gave up 2 bases and J gave up 3 bases; unmatched junction bases: 6. Germline V gene lookup returns CDR1 LGHNA and CDR2 YSLEER.

This chain joins TRBV6-4 and TRBJ2-3; D ambiguous. This CDR3 comprises 15 residues. Germline CDR1 is MRHNA and CDR2 is SNTAGT. Trimming left V 4 bases short and J 0 bases short, with 11 bases between. DNA for the CDR3: TGTGCCAGCAGTGTATTAGGGATTAGCACAGATACGCAGTATTTT. This gives the protein CASSVLGISTDTQYF.

The J gene is TRBJ1-1, the V gene TRBV6-1; 9 bases are a match to TRBD1. The CDR3 is 14 residues long. Per the germline V gene, CDR1 is MNHNS and CDR2 is SASEGT. The trim removed 6 bases at V and 10 bases at J, leaving 12 bases unmatched. The CDR3 nucleotides read TGTGCCAGCAGGGCGGGACAGGGAGGGCCGCGAGCTTTCTTT. The encoded protein is CASRAGQGGPRAFF.

This clonotype was detected many times. The chain employs TRBV12-3 or TRBV12-4 and TRBJ1-1; D is uncertain. Trimming pared 4 bases from V and 0 bases from J, leaving 15 bases between. This CDR3 has 16 residues. This chain's CDR3 is CASSSPGRAVNTEAFF. The CDR3 bases are TGTGCCAGCAGTTCACCGGGCCGCGCGGTGAACACTGAAGCTTTCTTT.

There are many counts of this clonotype. The chain employs TRBV29-1 and TRBJ2-3; tentatively, D is TRBD1 (5 bases). V lost 3 bases and J lost 3, with 16 bases in between. The CDR3 extends over 15 amino acids. CDR1 is SQVTM and CDR2 is ANQGSEA in the germline V gene. CDR3 bases: TGCAGCGTTGACGGTAGGGCAAAGGGGACAGATACGCAGTATTTT. Amino acids: CSVDGRAKGTDTQYF.

This clonotype was seen many times. This chain connects TRBV10-3 to TRBJ2-1; D is unresolved. Per germline, CDR1 ENHRY and CDR2 SYGVKD. The CDR3 consists of 12 residues. Trimming shortened V by 2 bases and J by 10 bases, and 9 bases separated the two germline ends. The chain's CDR3 is CAISEDGREQFF. CDR3 in DNA: TGTGCCATCAGTGAGGACGGGCGGGAGCAGTTCTTC.

This clonotype appeared a few times. The rearrangement links TRBV20-1 to TRBJ1-2; 7 nucleotides agree with TRBD1. The CDR3 covers 13 residues. V dropped 2 bases and J dropped 3; count of bases not matched to a gene: 3. Germline V gene lookup returns CDR1 DFQATT and CDR2 SNEGSKA (reference sequence). In nucleotides, the CDR3 is TGCAGTGCTAGAAAGGACAGGTACTATGGCTACACCTTC. Amino acids: CSARKDRYYGYTF.

In its sample, this clonotype was seen a few times. J is TRBJ2-7 and V is TRBV3-1; D gene uncertain. CDR3 size: 13 residues. Germline V gives CDR1 LGHDT, CDR2 YNNKEL (reference sequence). Trimming cost V 2 bases and J 3 bases, with 8 bases left between them. The CDR3 spells CASSQTLNYEQYF. The CDR3 DNA reads TGTGCCAGCAGCCAAACCCTGAACTACGAGCAGTACTTC.

J is TRBJ2-1 and V is TRBV18; D gene ambiguous. The V and J ends lost 11 bases and 8 bases respectively, with 22 bases between them. The CDR3 consists of 14 residues. The germline V gene has CDR1 KGHSH and CDR2 LQKENI. The CDR3, as DNA: TGTGCCTCCAAGGGCCAGTTGGAGTTCGATGAGCAGTTCTTC. Protein sequence: CASKGQLEFDEQFF.

The J gene is TRBJ1-1, the V gene TRBV30; D gene ambiguous. Germline CDR1 and CDR2: GTSNPN and SVGIG (reference sequence). The V gene lost 4 bases and the J gene lost 5 bases, with 14 bases spanning the gap. The CDR3 has 13 residues. CDR3 residues: CAWTLTRGTEAFF. The CDR3 bases are TGTGCCTGGACCCTTACGAGAGGGACTGAAGCTTTCTTT.

The J gene is TRBJ1-5, the V gene TRBV10-3; 7 positions agree with TRBD1. The CDR3 consists of 15 residues. Germline V lookup: CDR1 ENHRY, CDR2 SYGVKD. With V trimmed by 3 bases and J by 3 bases, 5 bases remained unmatched. CDR3 region: CAISDNRGYNQPQHF. Here the CDR3 DNA reads TGTGCCATCAGTGATAACAGGGGATACAATCAGCCCCAGCATTTT.

With respect to this clonotype: An end of the junction does not agree with germline; a read error may underlie this. The chain has TRBV12-3 or TRBV12-4 and TRBJ1-2, with D maybe TRBD1 (5 bases). The length of the CDR3 is 17 residues. The CDR3 region is CACSLRQGGRTNSGYTF. In nucleotides, the CDR3 is TGTGCCTGCAGTTTAAGGCAGGGAGGGAGGACTAACTCTGGCTACACCTTC.

The sample holds a few counts of this clonotype. The chain links TRBV4-3 to TRBJ1-2; the match to TRBD1 covers 9 bases. Germline CDR1 is LGHNA and CDR2 is YSLEER. J lost 4 bases, V lost 2 bases, and 8 bases had no gene match. This CDR3 is 16 amino acids long. In nucleotides, the CDR3 is TGCGCCAGCAGCCAAACCTCGGGACAGGGAGGCTATGGCTACACCTTC. This gives the protein CASSQTSGQGGYGYTF.

This clonotype turned up a few times. This chain links TRBV7-8 with TRBJ2-1; possibly TRBD1 for D (6 bases). Germline CDR1 is SGHVS and CDR2 is FQNEAQ. The germline V and J ends were trimmed by 5 bases and 4 bases, with 12 bases remaining between them. This CDR3 region has 14 residues. The CDR3 nucleotides are TGTGCCAGCAGCCGTCGGACAGTTTACAATGAGCAGTTCTTC. It encodes CASSRRTVYNEQFF.

This clonotype was counted a few times. The CDR3 sequence: CASSQDYLSGQYF. The CDR3 DNA reads TGTGCCAGCAGCCAGGACTATTTGAGCGGCCAGTACTTC. The rearrangement uses TRBV7-9 and TRBJ2-5; D is possibly TRBD2 (6 bases). Germline V CDR1 and CDR2: SEHNR, FQNEAQ (reference sequence). The V and J ends lost 5 bases and 10 bases respectively, with 17 bases between them. CDR3 length: 13 amino acids.

This chain joins TRBV29-1 and TRBJ2-3; 7 nucleotides match TRBD1. The CDR3 extends over 13 amino acids. The germline V gene has CDR1 SQVTM and CDR2 ANQGSEA. The V and J ends lost 6 bases and 3 bases, in that order; junction bases with no gene match: 6. The CDR3 here is CSVAQTGTDTQYF. The CDR3 bases are TGCAGCGTCGCGCAGACAGGGACAGATACGCAGTATTTT.

The J gene is TRBJ2-7, the V gene TRBV12-3 or TRBV12-4; no definite D call. The CDR3 consists of 13 residues. The germline V and J ends were trimmed by 5 bases and 6 bases, with 14 bases remaining between them. CDR3 sequence (DNA): TGTGCCAGCAGTCCAGACGGGTCTTTCGAGCAGTACTTC. Residues: CASSPDGSFEQYF.

The CDR3 sequence: CAVATGTGDSPLHF. The CDR3 DNA is TGTGCCGTCGCTACCGGGACAGGGGATTCACCCCTCCACTTT. The rearrangement uses TRBV12-3 or TRBV12-4 and TRBJ1-6; TRBD1 matches 10 bases. Trimming at V came to 11 bases and at J to 8 bases, leaving 9 bases not matched to a gene. The CDR3 consists of 14 residues.

The rearrangement links TRBV6-1 to TRBJ1-5, with TRBD1 as a possible D gene (6 bases). The germline V gene encodes CDR1 MNHNS and CDR2 SASEGT. Trimming removed 3 bases at V and 7 bases at J, with 13 bases between. The length of the CDR3 is 14 residues. Here the CDR3 reads CASSEQGSGQPQHF. Written as DNA, the CDR3 is TGTGCCAGCAGTGAGCAGGGGTCGGGGCAGCCCCAGCATTTT.

CDR3 sequence (DNA): TGTGCCAGCAGCTCCGCGGGGGGGTACGGTGGCTACACCTTC. Its translation: CASSSAGGYGGYTF. This chain connects TRBV7-9 to TRBJ1-2, with TRBD1 as a possible D gene (5 bases). The CDR3 is made up of 14 amino acids. Trimming removed 4 bases at V and 7 bases at J, with 16 bases between. CDR1 SEHNR and CDR2 FQNEAQ come from the germline V gene (reference sequence).

Only a few counts were recorded for this clonotype. This rearrangement joins TRBV7-2 to TRBJ2-7, with 11 bases matching TRBD2. Per germline, CDR1 SGHTA and CDR2 FQGNSA. The ends lost 5 bases at V and 3 bases at J; junction bases unmatched: 9. The CDR3 runs to 16 residues. CDR3 loop: CASSLTLGTSGYEQYF. The CDR3 DNA reads TGTGCCAGCAGCCTAACTCTGGGGACTAGCGGCTACGAGCAGTACTTC.